This is a list of T cell receptor beta chains from one sample in a study of blood T cell repertoires in COVID-19. Repertoires were generated with immunoSEQ multiplex PCR, while TCRdb's copy carries only in-frame clones and drops some. The sample carries hundreds of thousands of clones, 88% recorded once. Sequenced: peripheral blood. The receptor set was obtained from a woman aged 25-40 years who had recovered from COVID-19. Both conserved end residues are part of each CDR3. The order of the fields is J gene, V gene, D gene, clone size, CDR3 protein, CDR3 DNA. The D gene is left open where the match is weak. The listing skips clone size in some rows; elsewhere it reads once, few, many or a size class.

TRBJ1-6 | TRBV7-2 | . | . | CASSLAGTSGNSPLHF | TGTGCCAGCAGCTTAGCAGGGACAAGTGGGAATTCACCCCTCCACTTT
TRBJ1-5 | TRBV5-5 | . | . | CASSLSQGRQPQHF | TGTGCCAGCAGCTTGTCACAGGGTCGACAGCCCCAGCATTTT
TRBJ1-2 | TRBV2 | . | . | CASSVQGFGYTF | TGTGCCAGCAGTGTTCAGGGTTTTGGCTACACCTTC
TRBJ2-7 | TRBV4-1 | TRBD1 | once | CASSLRQGKDYEQYF | TGCGCCAGCAGCCTCCGACAGGGTAAGGACTACGAGCAGTACTTC
TRBJ2-3 | TRBV24-1 | . | . | CATSDLGVGTNTQYF | TGTGCCACCAGTGATCTTGGGGTGGGGACAAATACGCAGTATTTT
TRBJ2-7 | TRBV7-8 | TRBD1 | . | CASSDGTGSAEQYF | TGTGCCAGCAGTGATGGGACAGGGAGCGCCGAGCAGTACTTC
TRBJ1-6 | TRBV14 | . | . | CASSQGSPGASPLHF | TGTGCCAGCAGCCAAGGATCACCAGGGGCCTCACCCCTCCACTTT
TRBJ2-3 | TRBV5-1 | TRBD1 | . | CASSLVGQGADTQYF | TGCGCCAGCAGCTTGGTGGGACAGGGCGCAGATACGCAGTATTTT
TRBJ2-7 | TRBV5-5 | TRBD1 | . | CASSAGQDYEQYF | TGTGCCAGCAGCGCGGGACAGGACTACGAGCAGTACTTC
TRBJ1-1 | TRBV5-5 | . | few | CASRSEVYTEAFF | TGTGCCAGCAGATCAGAGGTTTACACTGAAGCTTTCTTT
TRBJ2-5 | TRBV7-2 | TRBD1 | . | CASRHGTANQETQYF | TGTGCCAGCAGGCACGGGACAGCAAACCAAGAGACCCAGTACTTC
TRBJ2-7 | TRBV18 | TRBD1 | . | CASSLGQGAKEQYF | TGTGCCAGCTCCCTCGGACAGGGGGCAAAGGAGCAGTACTTC
TRBJ2-2 | TRBV4-2 | . | . | CASSQGDIGTGELFF | TGTGCCAGCAGCCAAGGCGACATCGGCACCGGGGAGCTGTTTTTT
TRBJ1-1 | TRBV12-3/TRBV12-4 | TRBD1 | . | CASSFQGQSAFF | TGTGCCAGCAGTTTCCAGGGACAGTCTGCTTTCTTT
TRBJ1-3 | TRBV7-6 | . | . | CASSLAQGTGNTIYF | TGTGCCAGCAGCTTAGCCCAGGGAACTGGAAACACCATATATTTT
TRBJ1-6 | TRBV9 | . | . | CAESRPLHF | TGTGCCGAGTCTAGGCCCCTCCACTTT
TRBJ2-1 | TRBV29-1 | TRBD2 | . | CSVADRLAGGVGHNEQFF | TGCAGCGTTGCAGACAGACTAGCGGGGGGGGTCGGGCACAATGAGCAGTTCTTC
TRBJ1-1 | TRBV13 | . | . | CASSLAGHRDTEAFF | TGTGCCAGCAGCTTAGCCGGGCACAGGGACACTGAAGCTTTCTTT
TRBJ2-7 | TRBV12-5 | . | . | CASGRGSGYEQYF | TGTGCTAGTGGCCGGGGTTCTGGCTACGAGCAGTACTTC
TRBJ1-2 | TRBV12-3/TRBV12-4 | TRBD1 | once | CASSYRGRGGYTF | TGTGCCAGCAGTTACAGGGGGCGCGGTGGCTACACCTTC
TRBJ1-2 | TRBV28 | . | . | CASSSNDKVAYGYTF | TGTGCCAGCAGTTCCAACGACAAAGTAGCGTATGGCTACACCTTC
TRBJ2-2 | TRBV7-2 | . | . | CASSLRSTRGEFFAGELFF | TGTGCCAGCAGTCTACGATCGACCAGGGGAGAGTTTTTCGCCGGGGAGCTGTTTTTT
TRBJ2-3 | TRBV9 | TRBD2 | . | CASSPRGGQADTQYF | TGTGCCAGCAGCCCCCGGGGGGGGCAGGCAGATACGCAGTATTTT
TRBJ2-5 | TRBV24-1 | TRBD1 | . | CATSEPGTGRQETQYF | TGTGCCACCAGTGAACCTGGGACAGGGCGACAAGAGACCCAGTACTTC
TRBJ2-3 | TRBV19 | . | once | CASSIGVISTDTQYF | TGTGCCAGTAGTATCGGGGTAATTAGCACAGATACGCAGTATTTT
TRBJ1-1 | TRBV29-1 | TRBD1 | . | CSVLTGEDTEAFF | TGCAGCGTTCTGACAGGGGAGGACACTGAAGCTTTCTTT
TRBJ2-1 | TRBV10-3 | TRBD1 | . | CTIKGQGADNEQFF | TGTACCATCAAGGGGCAGGGGGCGGACAATGAGCAGTTCTTC
TRBJ2-7 | TRBV5-1 | TRBD1 | few | CASSLGTGGPYEQYF | TGCGCCAGCAGCCTTGGGACAGGGGGTCCCTACGAGCAGTACTTC
TRBJ2-5 | TRBV20-1 | . | . | CSKSDQETQYF | TGCAGCAAGAGCGACCAAGAGACCCAGTACTTC
TRBJ1-4 | TRBV5-1 | . | . | CASSSRTEYRAELFF | TGCGCCAGCAGCTCCAGAACCGAATACAGGGCAGAACTGTTTTTT
TRBJ2-2 | TRBV4-3 | TRBD1 | . | CASSQHSQGAGELFF | TGCGCCAGCAGCCAACACTCGCAGGGGGCCGGGGAGCTGTTTTTT
TRBJ2-7 | TRBV13 | TRBD2 | . | CASSPRLAGEQYF | TGTGCCAGCAGCCCGCGACTAGCAGGCGAGCAGTACTTC
TRBJ1-2 | TRBV2 | TRBD1 | . | CASSEGGGGEDGYTF | TGTGCCAGCAGTGAAGGAGGAGGGGGCGAGGATGGCTACACCTTC
TRBJ2-1 | TRBV9 | . | . | CASSFKRSTPNEQFF | TGTGCCAGCAGCTTCAAGCGGAGTACCCCCAATGAGCAGTTCTTC
TRBJ2-5 | TRBV5-4 | TRBD2 | . | CASSRLAGGPETQYF | TGTGCCAGCAGCCGACTAGCGGGGGGGCCTGAGACCCAGTACTTC
TRBJ2-2 | TRBV5-4 | . | once | CASSPRGAGANTGELFF | TGTGCCAGCAGCCCACGTGGGGCAGGGGCCAACACCGGGGAGCTGTTTTTT
TRBJ2-1 | TRBV19 | TRBD2 | . | CASSRGGAPFYNEQFF | TGTGCCAGTAGTCGCGGGGGGGCTCCTTTTTACAATGAGCAGTTCTTC
TRBJ2-6 | TRBV7-3 | . | . | CASSHGTLGANVLTF | TGTGCCAGCAGCCACGGGACACTTGGGGCCAACGTCCTGACTTTC
TRBJ2-7 | TRBV7-2 | TRBD1 | . | CASGTGSRGEQYF | TGTGCCAGCGGGACAGGGAGTCGTGGGGAGCAGTACTTC
TRBJ1-2 | TRBV5-8 | TRBD1 | . | CASSSKPGQGNYGYTF | TGTGCCAGCAGCTCCAAACCGGGACAGGGTAACTATGGCTACACCTTC
TRBJ1-1 | TRBV21-1 | . | once | CASSPKAGADTEAFF | TGTGCCAGCAGCCCTAAGGCGGGGGCTGACACTGAAGCTTTCTTT
TRBJ2-7 | TRBV4-3 | . | . | CASSQEGGANEQYF | TGCGCCAGCAGCCAAGAAGGGGGGGCCAACGAGCAGTACTTC
TRBJ2-7 | TRBV3-1/TRBV3-2 | TRBD2 | . | CASSLPVSGGYEQYF | TGTGCCAGCAGCCTCCCGGTCAGCGGGGGCTACGAGCAGTACTTC
TRBJ2-6 | TRBV15 | . | . | CATSGSEDSAFSSGANVLTF | TGTGCCACCAGCGGCTCCGAGGACAGCGCCTTTAGCTCTGGGGCCAACGTCCTGACTTTC
TRBJ1-5 | TRBV2 | . | . | CASSADNSNQPQHF | TGTGCCAGCAGCGCCGACAATAGCAATCAGCCCCAGCATTTT
TRBJ1-2 | TRBV18 | TRBD1 | . | CASSPGTDHYGYTF | TGTGCCAGCTCACCAGGGACAGACCACTATGGCTACACCTTC
TRBJ2-7 | TRBV2 | . | . | CASSDFLGDEQYF | TGTGCCAGCAGTGATTTCTTAGGGGACGAGCAGTACTTC